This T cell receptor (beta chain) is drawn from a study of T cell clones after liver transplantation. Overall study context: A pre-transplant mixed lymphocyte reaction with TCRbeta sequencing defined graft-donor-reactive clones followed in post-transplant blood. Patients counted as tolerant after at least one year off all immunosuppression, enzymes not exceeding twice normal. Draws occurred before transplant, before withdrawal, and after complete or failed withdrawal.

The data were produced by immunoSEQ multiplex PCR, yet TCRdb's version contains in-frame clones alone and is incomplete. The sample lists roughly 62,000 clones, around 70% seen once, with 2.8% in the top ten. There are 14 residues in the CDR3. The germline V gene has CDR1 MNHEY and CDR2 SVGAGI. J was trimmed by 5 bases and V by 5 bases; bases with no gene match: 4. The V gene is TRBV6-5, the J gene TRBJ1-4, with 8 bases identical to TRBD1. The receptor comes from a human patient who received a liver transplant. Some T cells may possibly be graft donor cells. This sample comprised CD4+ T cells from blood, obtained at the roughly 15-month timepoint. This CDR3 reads CASSRDRHNEKLFF. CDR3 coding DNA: TGTGCCAGCAGTAGGGACAGGCACAATGAAAAACTGTTTTTT.